The present T cell receptor beta chain was sequenced within a study of CD8+CD57+ T cells in acquired aplastic anemia. Study context: Yields of DNA that came from sorted CD4+ and CD8+ cells averaged about 3.4 ug.

Regarding this clonotype: This may stem from a read error, because a much larger clone lies one nucleotide away.

V dropped 5 bases and J dropped 3 bases, with 17 bases sitting between them. The CDR3 contains 14 residues. Germline V gives CDR1 DFQATT, CDR2 SNEGSKA (reference sequence). Using genomic DNA as the template, TCR beta VDJ and CDR3 profiling was carried out. TCRdb re-derived calls from the reads in MiXCR, one entry per CDR3 protein. The repertoire holds about 210,000 distinct CDR3 sequences, with about a third as singletons. The sequence came from a human donor in good health, serving as a control. The chain is built from TRBV20-1 and TRBJ2-7; perhaps TRBD1 as D (7 bases). Sequencing was performed on sorted CD4+, CD8+, or CD8+CD57+ T cells (not recorded which) from PBMCs. CDR3 in DNA: TGCAGTGCTCGCCAGGGGGGCTCATTCTACGAGCAGTACTTC. Translating gives CSARQGGSFYEQYF.